The sequence of this T cell receptor (beta chain) was determined in a study of cytomegalovirus exposure and HLA in healthy donors. Trimming at V came to 1 base and at J to 2 bases, leaving 6 bases not matched to a gene. The germline gives CDR1 MGHRA, CDR2 YSYEKL. The CDR3 extends over 16 amino acids. Amplification used 60 Vbeta primers and 13 Jbeta primers. Using immunoSEQ multiplex PCR, the repertoire was profiled, and TCRdb retains in-frame clones only, with some absent. The sample table sets out about 25,000 clones. This receptor was identified in a male donor in good health and CMV-seropositive. The rearrangement joins TRBV4-1 to TRBJ1-1, with 8 nucleotides matching TRBD1. The sequenced material came from PBMCs. This chain's CDR3 is CASSQVGTGPNTEAFF. CDR3 nucleotide sequence: TGCGCCAGCAGCCAAGTAGGGACAGGACCCAACACTGAAGCTTTCTTT.